This T cell receptor (beta chain) was profiled in a study of blood T cell repertoires in COVID-19. At the level of the study: Acute-phase and convalescent COVID-19 samples originated in the United States, Italy and Spain. The cDNA or gDNA used as material had been derived from T cells, B-cell-depleted T cells, or PBMCs.

Seattle patients were enrolled during active infection and followed longitudinally. As originally analysed: For nucleated cells, counts were estimated from reference gene primer amplification. Sequencing was performed with immunoSEQ multiplex PCR; in TCRdb, only in-frame clones are kept and a portion is missing. The V and J calls and clone size were taken over from that table, and D and trimming were inferred from the DNA. The repertoire holds some 240,000 clones, nearly 90% seen once, with 2.1% in the top ten. V was cut by 4 bases and J by 0 bases, with 7 bases left in between. Per germline, CDR1 PRHDT and CDR2 FYEKMQ (reference sequence). The CDR3 is 13 residues long.

The sample comprised peripheral blood. V gene TRBV13 combines with J gene TRBJ2-7; D is unclear. The clonotype comes from a woman in her sixties or seventies with COVID-19, enrolled during active disease. DNA of the CDR3: TGTGCCAGCAGCTATTGGAGCTCCTACGAGCAGTACTTC. Encoded protein: CASSYWSSYEQYF.